The next 22 T cell receptor beta chains were all read from a single sample in a study of cytomegalovirus exposure and HLA in healthy donors. Primers: 60 Vbeta forward and 13 Jbeta reverse. The repertoire was sequenced with immunoSEQ multiplex PCR; TCRdb's copy has only in-frame clones and lacks some. The data show about 170,000 clones, approximately 81% seen once. Sequencing input: PBMCs. Receptors were obtained from a boy aged 2 to 10 in good health and CMV-seronegative.

The chain links TRBV7-9 to TRBJ2-1, with 10 nucleotides matching TRBD1. CDR1 is SEHNR and CDR2 is FQNEAQ in the germline V gene (reference sequence). Unmatched junction bases numbered 5, after V lost 2 bases and J lost 4 bases. The CDR3 extends over 16 amino acids. The CDR3 spells CASSLIRGQGYNEQFF. The CDR3 bases are TGTGCCAGCAGCTTAATAAGGGGACAGGGGTACAATGAGCAGTTCTTC.

The chain couples TRBV11-2 to TRBJ1-6; 7 positions agree with TRBD1. The CDR3 contains 16 residues. Germline V CDR1 and CDR2: SGHAT, FQNNGV. J was trimmed by 6 bases and V by 5 bases; bases with no gene match: 10. The CDR3 DNA follows: TGTGCCAGCAGCATCCGAGTCGACAGGGCTAATTCACCCCTCCACTTT. Protein product: CASSIRVDRANSPLHF.

The rearrangement uses TRBV6-1 and TRBJ1-1; 7 nucleotides match TRBD1. Germline V gene sequence: CDR1 MNHNS, CDR2 SASEGT. The CDR3 loop spans 15 amino acids. V trimming: 5 bases; J trimming: 0 bases; junction bases outside the gene matches: 6. This CDR3 reads CASSPWDRMNTEAFF. The DNA of the CDR3 is TGTGCCAGCAGTCCCTGGGACAGAATGAACACTGAAGCTTTCTTT.

The chain links TRBV5-1 to TRBJ1-2; D uncertain. The CDR3 covers 13 residues. V gave up 3 bases and J gave up 4 bases, with 10 bases separating them. Germline CDR1 SGHRS, CDR2 YFSETQ. The CDR3: CASSSVLLYGYTF. The CDR3 nucleotides are TGCGCCAGCAGCTCGGTCCTGCTCTATGGCTACACCTTC.

This chain connects TRBV28 to TRBJ2-1, with 12 nucleotides matching TRBD2. The CDR3 runs 17 residues. Germline assignment: CDR1 MDHEN and CDR2 SYDVKM. V was clipped by 6 bases and J by 0 bases; unmatched bases: 6. The CDR3 DNA reads as TGTGCCAGCAGCACCCTGGGACTAGCGGGCTCCTACAATGAGCAGTTCTTC. Its translation is CASSTLGLAGSYNEQFF. Supplemented by reference TRBV28 and TRBJ2-1, the full variable domain reads DVKVTQSSRYLVKRTGEKVFLECVQDMDHENMFWYRQDPGLGLRLIYFSYDVKMKEKGDIPEGYSVSREKKERFSLILESASTNQTSMYLCASSTLGLAGSYNEQFFGPGTRLTVL.

This clone was seen only a few times. The V gene is TRBV5-6, the J gene TRBJ2-3, with 8 nucleotides matching TRBD1. CDR3 length: 16 residues. V lost 3 bases, J lost 1 base, and 7 bases stayed unmatched. The germline CDR1 and CDR2 sequences are SGHDT and YYEEEE. For the CDR3, the DNA is TGTGCCAGCAGCTCGGTCCTGGGACAGGGCACAGATACGCAGTATTTT. Translation gives CASSSVLGQGTDTQYF.

This chain connects TRBV20-1 to TRBJ2-7; 8 nucleotides agree with TRBD1. With 6 bases clipped from V and 9 bases from J, the junction kept 7 bases outside the gene matches. The CDR3 runs 11 residues. Germline values: CDR1 DFQATT, CDR2 SNEGSKA (reference sequence). The CDR3 spells CSAATGEGQYF. The CDR3 coding sequence is TGCAGTGCCGCGACAGGGGAAGGGCAGTACTTC.

V and J are TRBV6-1 and TRBJ1-1; TRBD1 might be the D (5 bases). V lost 4 bases to trimming and J lost 3 bases, with 18 bases between them. The CDR3 loop spans 16 amino acids. Germline CDR1 reads MNHNS; CDR2 reads SASEGT. The CDR3 coding sequence is TGTGCCAGCAGTGGGAGAGAATGGGGCCGGGACACTGAAGCTTTCTTT. Its translation is CASSGREWGRDTEAFF.

Of note for this clone: Relative to the germline gene, one junction end is altered; a read error may explain this. The chain carries TRBV7-9 and TRBJ1-5; D is uncertain. This CDR3 contains 13 residues. The V gene's germline CDR1 is SEHNR and CDR2 FQNEAQ (reference sequence). As DNA, the CDR3 is TGTTCCAGCAGCTTAGCCCCAGATCAGCCCCAGCATTTT. Encoded protein: CSSSLAPDQPQHF.

The chain carries TRBV5-8 and TRBJ2-5; 10 bases match TRBD1. The germline V gene encodes CDR1 SGHTS and CDR2 YDEGEE. The CDR3 extends over 16 amino acids. The V and J ends lost 4 bases and 3 bases, in that order; junction bases with no gene match: 9. The DNA for the CDR3 is TGTGCCAGCAGCCCGGGACGGGACAGGGGAGAAGAGACCCAGTACTTC. It codes for CASSPGRDRGEETQYF.

The chain is built from TRBV19 and TRBJ2-2, with 7 bases lining up with TRBD1. Germline V gene sequence: CDR1 LNHDA, CDR2 SQIVND (reference sequence). CDR3 length: 14 residues. Trimming cost V 8 bases and J 4 bases; bases outside gene matches: 7. The CDR3, as DNA: TGTGCCAGTGACAACAGGGGCGGCACCGGGGAGCTGTTTTTT. Its protein product is CASDNRGGTGELFF.

This chain links TRBV28 with TRBJ2-7, with TRBD1 identical over 10 bases. The trim removed 6 bases at V and 8 bases at J, leaving 10 bases unmatched. The CDR3 extends over 14 amino acids. CDR1 is MDHEN, CDR2 SYDVKM, per germline. The CDR3 spells CASSRPGTGDKQYF. The CDR3 region has the DNA TGTGCCAGCAGCAGGCCGGGGACAGGGGACAAGCAGTACTTC.

The chain uses TRBV6-1 and TRBJ2-7; the match to TRBD1 covers 9 bases. Germline V gene data show CDR1 as MNHNS and CDR2 as SASEGT. V shed 8 bases and J 3 bases; nucleotides not matched to a gene: 11. CDR3 length: 15 residues. This CDR3 is CASSLAGTGFYEQYF. The CDR3 DNA follows: TGTGCCAGCTCACTCGCGGGGACAGGGTTCTACGAGCAGTACTTC.

The chain is built from TRBV6-1 and TRBJ1-2; 9 bases are a match to TRBD1. V was clipped by 6 bases and J by 8 bases; unmatched bases: 10. The CDR3 has 14 amino acids. The germline V gene has CDR1 MNHNS and CDR2 SASEGT. CDR3 protein: CASRNRGRSSGYTF. CDR3 DNA: TGTGCCAGCAGGAACAGGGGGCGTTCAAGCGGCTACACCTTC.

V and J are TRBV6-1 and TRBJ1-1; the match to TRBD1 covers 8 bases. Germline CDR1 and CDR2: MNHNS and SASEGT. V lost 7 bases, J lost 4 bases, and 8 bases stayed unmatched. The CDR3 is 14 residues long. CDR3 nucleotides: TGTGCCAGCATTGTGGACAGGGTCGTCACTGAAGCTTTCTTT. Its translation is CASIVDRVVTEAFF.

The rearrangement joins TRBV5-1 to TRBJ2-7, with 9 nucleotides matching TRBD2. CDR1 SGHRS and CDR2 YFSETQ come from the germline V gene. V was clipped by 0 bases and J by 4 bases; unmatched bases: 5. This CDR3 has 15 residues. This chain's CDR3 is CASSLVVTSGYEQYF. Here the CDR3 DNA reads TGCGCCAGCAGCTTGGTTGTGACTAGCGGATACGAGCAGTACTTC. The variable domain in full, with the rest retrieved from reference TRBV5-1 and TRBJ2-7, is KAGVTQTPRYLIKTRGQQVTLSCSPISGHRSVSWYQQTPGQGLQFLFEYFSETQRNKGNFPGRFSGRQFSNSRSEMNVSTLELGDSALYLCASSLVVTSGYEQYFGPGTRLTVT.

The chain carries TRBV2 and TRBJ2-7; D is perhaps TRBD1 (6 bases). Germline V CDR1 and CDR2: SNHLY, FYNNEI. V was trimmed by 7 bases and J by 5 bases, leaving 12 bases between them. The length of the CDR3 is 12 residues. CDR3 region: CASIGRGHEQYF. The CDR3 DNA follows: TGTGCCAGCATCGGCAGGGGCCACGAGCAGTACTTC. Complete variable domain (other parts from reference TRBV2 and TRBJ2-7): EPEVTQTPSHQVTQMGQEVILRCVPISNHLYFYWYRQILGQKVEFLVSFYNNEISEKSEIFDDQFSVERPDGSNFTLKIRSTKLEDSAMYFCASIGRGHEQYFGPGTRLTVT.

CDR3 coding DNA: TGTGCCAGCAGTTCAAGGGGCTTCTCTGGAAACACCATATATTTT. This translates into CASSSRGFSGNTIYF. V gene TRBV27 combines with J gene TRBJ1-3; a possible D gene is TRBD1 (5 bases). The CDR3 covers 15 residues. CDR1 MNHEY and CDR2 SMNVEV come from the germline V gene (reference sequence). Trimming cost V 4 bases and J 0 bases, with 10 bases left between them.

This clone was seen a single time. The chain carries TRBV7-9 and TRBJ1-3; maybe TRBD1 (5 bases). CDR3 length: 16 residues. Germline V CDR1 and CDR2: SEHNR, FQNEAQ (reference sequence). The V and J ends lost 0 bases and 0 bases respectively, with 9 bases between them. CDR3 in DNA: TGTGCCAGCAGCTTAGCGGGGCTCCACTCTGGAAACACCATATATTTT. Translated, it gives CASSLAGLHSGNTIYF.

This chain joins TRBV29-1 and TRBJ2-2; TRBD2 agrees at 11 bases. The CDR3 has 16 residues. Germline lookup yields CDR1 SQVTM and CDR2 ANQGSEA. J gave up 5 bases and V 4 bases, and 9 bases lay outside the gene matches. DNA for the CDR3: TGCAGCGTTGGTGCACTAGCGGGAGTAGGTACCGGGGAGCTGTTTTTT. Translated, it gives CSVGALAGVGTGELFF.

V is TRBV28 and J is TRBJ2-5; TRBD1 might be the D (6 bases). This CDR3 is 16 amino acids long. The V end lost 8 bases, the J end lost 2 bases, and 21 bases lay between the germline ends. Looked up from germline, CDR1 is MDHEN and CDR2 is SYDVKM. The CDR3 coding sequence is TGTGCCAGCTCAACGGACAGCCAACTATTACAAGAGACCCAGTACTTC. This translates into CASSTDSQLLQETQYF.

The chain employs TRBV7-9 and TRBJ1-1, with 7 bases lining up with TRBD1. V was clipped by 5 bases and J by 4 bases; unmatched bases: 13. This CDR3 comprises 16 residues. Germline CDR1 SEHNR, CDR2 FQNEAQ (reference sequence). DNA for the CDR3: TGTGCCAGCAGCCAGACAGGGACGACTGTTACCACTGAAGCTTTCTTT. This encodes CASSQTGTTVTTEAFF.